The rows below give T cell receptor beta chains drawn from one sample of a study of blood T cell repertoires in COVID-19. Sequencing was performed with immunoSEQ multiplex PCR; in TCRdb, only in-frame clones are kept and a portion is missing. The sample has around 57,000 clones; around four fifths are singletons. The sample taken for sequencing was peripheral blood. The receptor source for this set is an older woman with acute or convalescent COVID-19. The CDR3 runs from the conserved cysteine through the conserved F or W. The D gene is left open where the match is weak. Size is omitted from some rows. Given values are once, few, many or a class for expanded clones.

-	TRBD1	TRBV5-1	TRBJ1-5	CASSPYGQANQPQHF	TGCGCCAGCAGCCCCTACGGACAGGCCAATCAGCCCCAGCATTTT
-	TRBD2	TRBV28	TRBJ2-1	CASRGDYSYNEQFF	TGTGCCAGCCGTGGGGACTACTCCTACAATGAGCAGTTCTTC
few	TRBD1	TRBV6-6	TRBJ1-2	CASSDREVLGYGYTF	TGTGCCAGCAGTGACAGGGAGGTTCTTGGCTATGGCTACACCTTC
-	TRBD1	TRBV7-9	TRBJ1-2	CASRRSGGGYTF	TGTGCCAGCAGGAGATCAGGGGGAGGCTACACCTTC
-	TRBD1	TRBV5-1	TRBJ1-1	CASQSTGGMNTEAFF	TGCGCCAGCCAGTCGACAGGGGGTATGAACACTGAAGCTTTCTTT
-	TRBD2	TRBV27	TRBJ2-7	CASTPLAGGLREQYF	TGTGCCAGCACCCCATTAGCGGGGGGGCTTCGGGAGCAGTACTTC
-	-	TRBV11-3	TRBJ2-7	CASTPSRGTYEQYF	TGTGCCAGCACTCCCTCGCGGGGCACCTACGAGCAGTACTTC
-	-	TRBV5-4	TRBJ1-4	CASSFSGRSNEKLFF	TGTGCCAGCAGCTTCTCAGGGCGGAGTAATGAAAAACTGTTTTTT
-	-	TRBV11-3	TRBJ1-1	CASRSRRPEAFF	TGTGCCAGCAGGTCGAGGCGCCCTGAAGCTTTCTTT
-	TRBD2	TRBV7-2	TRBJ2-3	CASSISGGNTDTQYF	TGTGCCAGCAGCATTAGCGGGGGAAACACAGATACGCAGTATTTT
once	-	TRBV5-8	TRBJ2-1	CASSPGENEQFF	TGTGCCAGCAGCCCGGGGGAAAATGAGCAGTTCTTC
few	TRBD2	TRBV5-6	TRBJ2-1	CASSTGLAEYNEQFF	TGTGCCAGCAGCACGGGACTAGCGGAATACAATGAGCAGTTCTTC
-	-	TRBV12-3/TRBV12-4	TRBJ1-2	CASSLRQFYGYTF	TGTGCCAGCAGTTTACGTCAGTTCTATGGCTACACCTTC
-	-	TRBV5-1	TRBJ2-1	CASSYLNSHSYNEQFF	TGCGCCAGCAGCTACTTAAACAGTCACTCCTACAATGAGCAGTTCTTC
-	-	TRBV6-4	TRBJ1-5	CASSSTETYSNQPQHF	TGTGCCAGCAGCTCTACAGAGACCTATAGCAATCAGCCCCAGCATTTT
-	TRBD1	TRBV18	TRBJ1-6	CASSGIGTEVYF	TGTGCCAGCTCAGGAATTGGGACAGAGGTTTACTTT
-	TRBD1	TRBV5-1	TRBJ1-3	CASSSETGSGNTIYF	TGCGCCAGCAGCTCGGAGACAGGGTCGGGAAACACCATATATTTT
-	-	TRBV7-9	TRBJ2-7	CASSSGRRTIYEQYF	TGTGCCAGCAGCTCCGGAAGGAGAACTATCTACGAGCAGTACTTC
-	TRBD2	TRBV4-2	TRBJ2-7	CASSIGTSGGTYEQYF	TGTGCCAGCAGCATTGGGACTAGCGGGGGGACGTACGAGCAGTACTTC
-	TRBD1	TRBV2	TRBJ1-1	CASSSQGGPNTEAFF	TGTGCCAGCTCCTCGCAGGGGGGCCCGAACACTGAAGCTTTCTTT
once	TRBD2	TRBV28	TRBJ2-7	CASTKGGGGAYYEQYF	TGTGCCAGCACAAAAGGAGGCGGGGGGGCCTACTACGAGCAGTACTTC
-	-	TRBV15	TRBJ2-1	CATSSYSSSYNEQFF	TGTGCCACCAGCTCGTACTCGAGCTCCTACAATGAGCAGTTCTTC
-	TRBD1	TRBV7-9	TRBJ2-2	CASGLGTGDTGELFF	TGTGCCTCGGGCCTCGGGACAGGGGACACCGGGGAGCTGTTTTTT
-	TRBD1	TRBV5-1	TRBJ1-2	CASSLAGPGQANYGYTF	TGCGCCAGCAGCTTGGCGGGACCGGGACAGGCCAACTATGGCTACACCTTC
-	-	TRBV18	TRBJ1-1	CASAAGENTEAFF	TGTGCCAGCGCGGCAGGGGAGAACACTGAAGCTTTCTTT
-	TRBD2	TRBV7-8	TRBJ2-1	CASSPLGSVVAGGRGSYNEQFF	TGTGCCAGCAGCCCACTTGGTTCCGTGGTAGCGGGGGGGCGGGGTTCCTACAATGAGCAGTTCTTC
-	TRBD2	TRBV7-9	TRBJ2-1	CASSLDGGGNEQFF	TGTGCCAGCAGCTTAGATGGCGGGGGGAACGAGCAGTTCTTC
-	-	TRBV9	TRBJ1-2	CASSAGVYGYTF	TGTGCCAGCAGCGCGGGGGTCTATGGCTACACCTTC
few	-	TRBV4-1	TRBJ1-1	CASSQARGRATEAFF	TGCGCCAGCAGCCAAGCGCGGGGCAGGGCCACTGAAGCTTTCTTT
-	TRBD1	TRBV24-1	TRBJ1-5	CATSDLGQGDGQPQHF	TGTGCCACCAGTGATTTAGGACAGGGGGATGGTCAGCCCCAGCATTTT
-	-	TRBV2	TRBJ2-3	CASSERSGDTDTQYF	TGTGCCAGCAGTGAACGGTCAGGGGACACAGATACGCAGTATTTT
-	TRBD1	TRBV7-2	TRBJ2-1	CASRPTGGEQFF	TGTGCCAGCAGGCCAACAGGGGGTGAGCAGTTCTTC
-	TRBD1	TRBV9	TRBJ1-5	CASSERQGTYPQHF	TGTGCCAGCAGCGAAAGACAGGGGACGTATCCCCAGCATTTT
-	TRBD2	TRBV6-2/TRBV6-3	TRBJ2-5	CASSYGGGTLEETQYF	TGTGCCAGCAGTTATGGCGGGGGGACCTTAGAAGAGACCCAGTACTTC
large	TRBD1	TRBV5-6	TRBJ2-2	CASSLRQGIDTGELFF	TGTGCCAGCAGCTTACGACAGGGGATTGACACCGGGGAGCTGTTTTTT
once	-	TRBV2	TRBJ2-5	CASSEPDSRGETQYF	TGTGCCAGCAGTGAGCCGGACAGCAGGGGCGAGACCCAGTACTTC
-	-	TRBV14	TRBJ2-5	CASSPPYGRDFEETQYF	TGTGCCAGCAGCCCCCCGTATGGCAGGGACTTTGAAGAGACCCAGTACTTC
few	-	TRBV12-3/TRBV12-4	TRBJ1-1	CASTLDSTEAFF	TGTGCCAGCACTTTGGACTCCACTGAAGCTTTCTTT
-	TRBD1	TRBV18	TRBJ2-6	CASYPSGQASGANVLTF	TGTGCCAGCTACCCAAGTGGACAGGCTAGTGGGGCCAACGTCCTGACTTTC
-	TRBD2	TRBV9	TRBJ2-3	CASTPSGADTQYF	TGTGCCAGCACCCCTAGCGGAGCAGATACGCAGTATTTT
-	-	TRBV5-1	TRBJ2-3	CASRGRSSTDTQYF	TGCGCCAGCAGAGGCAGGTCTAGCACAGATACGCAGTATTTT
-	-	TRBV11-3	TRBJ2-7	CASSKLRAPYEQYF	TGTGCCAGCAGCAAGCTGAGGGCTCCCTACGAGCAGTACTTC
-	TRBD2	TRBV19	TRBJ2-1	CASSRSGGIYNEQFF	TGTGCCAGTAGTAGAAGCGGGGGGATATACAATGAGCAGTTCTTC